These 25 T cell receptor beta chains were sequenced from one sample in a study of identical twins. TCRdb fed the 5' RACE reads into MiXCR, producing one record per CDR3 protein. The sample includes hundreds of thousands of distinct CDR3 sequences, approximately 8.3% of them seen just once. These data were likewise used in another study, on yellow fever vaccine responses in identical twins.

The sequenced sample was memory (CD45RO+) T cells sorted from blood. These receptors came from a woman younger than 35 in good health.

V gene TRBV7-2 combines with J gene TRBJ2-5; D may be TRBD1 (6 bases). This CDR3 has 15 amino acids. Deletions cut 6 bases from V and 7 bases from J, with 21 bases between. Per germline, CDR1 SGHTA and CDR2 FQGNSA. CDR3 bases: TGTGCCAGCAGGCGGACACGGGATGAAGGGGGGACCCAGTACTTC. Translating it yields CASRRTRDEGGTQYF.

The V and J genes are TRBV9 and TRBJ2-3; 8 bases map to TRBD1. CDR1 and CDR2 from the germline V gene are SGDLS and YYNGEE. V trimming: 0 bases; J trimming: 0 bases; junction bases outside the gene matches: 12. The CDR3 has 19 residues. CDR3 DNA sequence: TGTGCCAGCAGCGTAGTCCCCGGGACAGGTAACCCTAGCACAGATACGCAGTATTTT. Its protein product is CASSVVPGTGNPSTDTQYF.

This clonotype was seen at least ten times. The chain carries TRBV5-6 and TRBJ2-5; 9 bases are a match to TRBD2. The CDR3 runs to 15 residues. J lost 1 base, V lost 1 base, and 2 bases had no gene match. Germline V gene data show CDR1 as SGHDT and CDR2 as YYEEEE. The CDR3 region has the DNA TGTGCCAGCAGCTTGTCTAGCGGGATCCAAGAGACCCAGTACTTC. It specifies CASSLSSGIQETQYF.

In its sample, this clonotype was seen many times. The chain combines TRBV11-2 with TRBJ1-1; tentative D call: TRBD1 (6 bases). The germline V gene has CDR1 SGHAT and CDR2 FQNNGV. The CDR3 is 16 residues long. Trimming removed 8 bases at V and 5 bases at J, with 24 bases between. CDR3 sequence reads: CASCDGGMGGKTEAFF. The CDR3 DNA follows: TGTGCCAGCTGTGATGGGGGCATGGGGGGGAAGACTGAAGCTTTCTTT.

This clonotype was counted many times. The V gene is TRBV5-1, the J gene TRBJ2-1; 7 bases agree with TRBD1. The V gene end was trimmed by 4 bases and the J gene end by 9 bases; junction bases not matched to a gene: 13. Germline lookup yields CDR1 SGHRS and CDR2 YFSETQ. The CDR3 spans 15 residues. The DNA of the CDR3 is TGCGCCAGCAGCGAGACAGGGAAAGAGTTAGCTGAGCAGTTCTTC. This codes for CASSETGKELAEQFF. Drawing the rest from reference TRBV5-1 and TRBJ2-1, the complete variable domain is KAGVTQTPRYLIKTRGQQVTLSCSPISGHRSVSWYQQTPGQGLQFLFEYFSETQRNKGNFPGRFSGRQFSNSRSEMNVSTLELGDSALYLCASSETGKELAEQFFGPGTRLTVL.

The V call is TRBV5-6, the J call TRBJ1-4, with D perhaps TRBD1 (5 bases). The germline CDR1 and CDR2 sequences are SGHDT and YYEEEE. CDR3 length: 14 amino acids. V was clipped by 0 bases and J by 7 bases, with 10 bases between them. DNA of the CDR3: TGTGCCAGCAGCTTGGAAGGTGGGGGTGAAAAACTGTTTTTT. This codes for CASSLEGGGEKLFF. Full variable domain (rest looked up from reference TRBV5-6 and TRBJ1-4): DAGVTQSPTHLIKTRGQQVTLRCSPKSGHDTVSWYQQALGQGPQFIFQYYEEEERQRGNFPDRFSGHQFPNYSSELNVNALLLGDSALYLCASSLEGGGEKLFFGSGTQLSVL.

This clonotype showed up just a few times. The chain has TRBV6-2 or TRBV6-3 and TRBJ2-6, with 8 positions matching TRBD2. Germline V gene lookup returns CDR1 MNHEY and CDR2 SVGEGT. The J segment lost 0 bases and the V segment lost 4 bases, leaving 8 bases of the junction unmatched. The CDR3 consists of 18 residues. The CDR3 nucleotides are TGTGCCAGCAGTTGGATTGGCGGGGGGAGCTCTGGGGCCAACGTCCTGACTTTC. Translating it yields CASSWIGGGSSGANVLTF.

The chain is built from TRBV2 and TRBJ2-3, with a weak D call TRBD1 (6 bases). The V and J ends lost 6 bases and 0 bases respectively, with 10 bases between them. This CDR3 is built from 14 residues. Germline V gives CDR1 SNHLY, CDR2 FYNNEI. The CDR3 region has the DNA TGTGCCAGCAGGACAGGTCAAAGCACAGATACGCAGTATTTT. This codes for CASRTGQSTDTQYF.

This sequence joins TRBV7-3 and TRBJ1-2; the D is unclear. The V and J ends lost 2 bases and 8 bases respectively, with 12 bases between them. Germline CDR1 reads SGHTA; CDR2 reads FQGTGA. The CDR3 contains 13 residues. CDR3 sequence (DNA): TGTGCCAGCAGCTTAGTTTCCGGGTACGGCTACACCTTC. Its protein product is CASSLVSGYGYTF. The full variable domain, in which reference TRBV7-3 and TRBJ1-2 provide the parts outside the CDR3, is GAGVSQTPSNKVTEKGKYVELRCDPISGHTALYWYRQSLGQGPEFLIYFQGTGAADDSGLPNDRFFAVRPEGSVSTLKIQRTERGDSAVYLCASSLVSGYGYTFGSGTRLTVV.

There are a few counts of this clonotype. The chain uses TRBV7-2 and TRBJ2-1, with TRBD2 matching 9 bases. Looked up from germline, CDR1 is SGHTA and CDR2 is FQGNSA. V was pared by 5 bases and J by 2 bases, with 7 bases of the junction left unmatched. The CDR3 covers 16 residues. The CDR3 spells CASSGRGGVAYNEQFF. The DNA for the CDR3 is TGTGCCAGCAGCGGACGCGGGGGGGTGGCCTACAATGAGCAGTTCTTC.

The CDR3: CASSYFYEQYF. The CDR3 nucleotides read TGTGCCAGCAGTTATTTCTACGAGCAGTACTTC. The chain recombines TRBV6-2 or TRBV6-3 with TRBJ2-7; unclear D gene. The CDR3 contains 11 residues. Germline CDR1 MNHEY, CDR2 SVGEGT. The germline V and J ends were trimmed by 3 bases and 3 bases, with 3 bases remaining between them.

This chain uses TRBV2 with TRBJ2-7; possibly TRBD1 for D (5 bases). Trimming cost V 3 bases and J 5 bases, with 14 bases left between them. The CDR3 extends over 14 amino acids. CDR1 and CDR2 from the germline V gene are SNHLY and FYNNEI. The CDR3: CASSEGREVHEQYF. The CDR3 nucleotides are TGTGCCAGCAGTGAGGGCAGGGAAGTACACGAGCAGTACTTC.

This clonotype was seen many times. This chain uses TRBV5-6 with TRBJ1-6; D unresolved. Germline CDR1 is SGHDT and CDR2 is YYEEEE. The CDR3 has 16 residues. V gave up 4 bases and J gave up 0 bases, with 11 bases separating them. The CDR3 here is CASSTDGSSYNSPLHF. The CDR3, as DNA: TGTGCCAGCAGCACGGACGGAAGCTCCTATAATTCACCCCTCCACTTT. Full variable domain (outside the CDR3, taken from reference TRBV5-6 and TRBJ1-6): DAGVTQSPTHLIKTRGQQVTLRCSPKSGHDTVSWYQQALGQGPQFIFQYYEEEERQRGNFPDRFSGHQFPNYSSELNVNALLLGDSALYLCASSTDGSSYNSPLHFGNGTRLTVT.

J is TRBJ2-2 and V is TRBV30, with D possibly being TRBD1 or TRBD2 (6 bases each). This CDR3 spans 15 amino acids. Per germline, CDR1 GTSNPN and CDR2 SVGIG (reference sequence). With 0 bases removed from V and 5 bases from J, the gap between germline ends came to 13 bases. The CDR3 region has the DNA TGTGCCTGGAGTGTTCTAGCGAGGGGGACCGGGGAGCTGTTTTTT. This translates into CAWSVLARGTGELFF. The full variable domain, in which reference TRBV30 and TRBJ2-2 provide the parts outside the CDR3, is SQTIHQWPATLVQPVGSPLSLECTVEGTSNPNLYWYRQAAGRGLQLLFYSVGIGQISSEVPQNLSASRPQDRQFILSSKKLLLSDSGFYLCAWSVLARGTGELFFGEGSRLTVL.

This clonotype was seen more than once but under ten times. The V and J genes are TRBV5-1 and TRBJ2-5; TRBD1 matches at 11 bases. Germline V gives CDR1 SGHRS, CDR2 YFSETQ. With V trimmed by 4 bases and J by 4 bases, 6 bases remained unmatched. The CDR3 has 15 residues. For the CDR3, the DNA is TGCGCCAGCAGCATAGGACAGGGGGCCGGAGAGACCCAGTACTTC. Its translation is CASSIGQGAGETQYF.

At least ten counts were recorded for this clonotype. This chain connects TRBV11-2 to TRBJ2-1; D is perhaps TRBD1 (6 bases). V lost 5 bases and J lost 7, with 9 bases in between. Germline CDR1 and CDR2: SGHAT and FQNNGV. This CDR3 spans 12 amino acids. As DNA, the CDR3 is TGTGCCAGCAGCCCAGGGGCGAATGAGCAGTTCTTC. Its protein product is CASSPGANEQFF.

The rearrangement links TRBV5-1 to TRBJ2-2; the match to TRBD1 covers 9 bases. Germline V gene lookup returns CDR1 SGHRS and CDR2 YFSETQ. Trimming removed 1 base from V and 6 bases from J; junction bases left unmatched: 7. The CDR3 is made up of 16 amino acids. CDR3 in amino acids: CASSLSPGTGSGELFF. CDR3 nucleotides: TGCGCCAGCAGCTTGAGTCCCGGGACAGGGTCCGGGGAGCTGTTTTTT.

This clonotype was counted between two and nine times. The chain has TRBV7-2 and TRBJ2-5; D possibly corresponds to TRBD1 (6 bases). Germline-derived CDR1 and CDR2 are SGHTA and FQGNSA. Between the trimmed V and J ends, which lost 5 bases and 1 base, there was a span of 11 bases. CDR3 length: 14 residues. As DNA, the CDR3 is TGTGCCAGCAGCGTCGGACAGCTCCAAGAGACCCAGTACTTC. Translated, it gives CASSVGQLQETQYF.

This clonotype has at least ten counts. The chain has TRBV6-5 and TRBJ2-7, with TRBD2 as a possible D gene (5 bases). From germline, CDR1 is MNHEY and CDR2 SVGAGI. CDR3 length: 14 residues. V was pared by 4 bases and J by 3 bases, with 13 bases between. CDR3 region: CASSSPGSDYEQYF. CDR3 sequence (DNA): TGTGCCAGCAGTTCCCCGGGATCGGACTACGAGCAGTACTTC.

The rearrangement joins TRBV20-1 to TRBJ2-3, with D perhaps matching TRBD2 (9 bases). This CDR3 has 16 residues. Germline lookup yields CDR1 DFQATT and CDR2 SNEGSKA (reference sequence). CDR3 nucleotides: TGCAGCGTCAGGGGACAGGCGGGGGGGCCTACGGATACGCAGTATTTT. Protein product: CSVRGQAGGPTDTQYF.

This clonotype was seen only a few times. The chain couples TRBV6-4 to TRBJ2-3; 8 bases agree with TRBD2. CDR1 and CDR2 from the germline V gene are MRHNA and SNTAGT. After removal of 2 bases from V and 0 bases from J, the junction contained 4 bases not matched to a gene. The CDR3 covers 16 residues. As DNA, the CDR3 is TGTGCCAGCAGTGACGCGGCGGGAGGCAGCACAGATACGCAGTATTTT. Encoded protein: CASSDAAGGSTDTQYF.

This clonotype appeared many times. This rearrangement joins TRBV12-3 or TRBV12-4 to TRBJ1-1; D uncertain. The CDR3 sequence is 13 residues long. With 2 bases removed from V and 11 bases from J, the gap between germline ends came to 15 bases. CDR3 protein: CASSLNLGDKAFF. CDR3 sequence (DNA): TGTGCCAGCAGTTTAAATTTGGGAGACAAGGCTTTCTTT.

Many counts were recorded for this clonotype. This chain uses TRBV2 with TRBJ2-5; D call uncertain. Germline V gene data show CDR1 as SNHLY and CDR2 as FYNNEI. V lost 7 bases and J 1 base, leaving 10 bases between the germline ends. CDR3 size: 13 residues. CDR3 sequence (DNA): TGTGCCAGCACGGTGAGACTCCAAGAGACCCAGTACTTC. It is translated as CASTVRLQETQYF.

The chain couples TRBV7-2 to TRBJ2-3; D perhaps matches TRBD2 (5 bases). This CDR3 is built from 15 residues. Between the trimmed V and J ends, which lost 5 bases and 3 bases, there was a span of 15 bases. Germline lookup yields CDR1 SGHTA and CDR2 FQGNSA. The CDR3 protein is CASSRAVIRTDTQYF. DNA of the CDR3: TGTGCCAGCAGCCGAGCGGTTATTCGGACAGATACGCAGTATTTT.

This clonotype was seen more than once but under ten times. CDR3 protein: CSASKGVGEKLFF. The CDR3 DNA reads as TGCAGTGCTTCCAAGGGGGTAGGCGAAAAACTGTTTTTT. The chain uses TRBV20-1 and TRBJ1-4; tentative D call: TRBD1 (6 bases). Per germline, CDR1 DFQATT and CDR2 SNEGSKA (reference sequence). CDR3 length equals 13 residues. Trimming took 5 bases from V and 8 from J, leaving 15 bases between them.